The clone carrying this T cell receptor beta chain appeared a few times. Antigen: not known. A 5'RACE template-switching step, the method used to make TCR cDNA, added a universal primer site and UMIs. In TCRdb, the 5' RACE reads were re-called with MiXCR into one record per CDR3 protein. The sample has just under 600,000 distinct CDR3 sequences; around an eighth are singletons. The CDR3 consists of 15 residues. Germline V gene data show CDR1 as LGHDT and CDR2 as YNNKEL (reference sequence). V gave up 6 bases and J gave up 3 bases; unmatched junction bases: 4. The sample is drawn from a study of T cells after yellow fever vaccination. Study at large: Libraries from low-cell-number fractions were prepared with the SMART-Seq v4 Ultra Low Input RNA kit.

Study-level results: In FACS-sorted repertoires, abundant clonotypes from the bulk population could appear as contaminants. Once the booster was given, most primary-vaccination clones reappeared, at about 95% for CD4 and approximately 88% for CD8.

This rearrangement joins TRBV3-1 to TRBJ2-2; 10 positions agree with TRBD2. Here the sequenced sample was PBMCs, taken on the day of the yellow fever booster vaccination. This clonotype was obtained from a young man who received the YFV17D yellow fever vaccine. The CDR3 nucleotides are TGTGCCAGCAGTCCTAGCGGGGGCTACACCGGGGAGCTGTTTTTT. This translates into CASSPSGGYTGELFF.